A selection of T cell receptor beta chains follows, all from one sample in a study of Graves' ophthalmopathy and Graves' hyperthyroidism. TCRdb itself ran the multiplex PCR reads through MiXCR, one entry per CDR3 protein. The repertoire consists of over a million distinct CDR3 sequences, with around a third occurring once and the leading ten covering around 10%. The sequencing input was peripheral blood or thyroid tissue (not recorded which). All receptors derive from an adult man with Graves' hyperthyroidism. CDR3s include the opening cysteine and the closing phenylalanine or tryptophan. D genes are given only for firm matches. Clone sizes are given selectively: once, few, many, or a class where the clone is expanded.

CDR3 protein,CDR3 DNA,V gene,J gene,D gene,clone size
CSAEGTGPTGELFF,TGCAGCGCCGAGGGGACAGGGCCTACCGGGGAGCTGTTTTTT,TRBV29-1,TRBJ2-2,TRBD1,many
CASRTGGGYQPQHF,TGTGCCAGCAGGACAGGGGGGGGGTATCAGCCCCAGCATTTT,TRBV6-1,TRBJ1-5,TRBD1,NA
CAGTGGSNEQFF,TGTGCCGGGACCGGAGGGTCTAATGAGCAGTTCTTC,TRBV7-9,TRBJ2-1,NA,NA
CASSLAKTTKNEKLFF,TGTGCCAGCAGCTTAGCGAAAACGACAAAAAATGAAAAACTGTTTTTT,TRBV7-3,TRBJ1-4,NA,NA
CASSLATGTGGETQYF,TGTGCCAGCAGCTTAGCAACCGGGACAGGCGGGGAGACCCAGTACTTC,TRBV7-2,TRBJ2-5,TRBD1,NA
CASSTDRVWETQYF,TGTGCCAGCAGCACCGACAGGGTTTGGGAGACCCAGTACTTC,TRBV5-1,TRBJ2-5,TRBD1,few
CASSFQGRTRLNSPLHF,TGCGCCAGCAGCTTTCAGGGGCGGACGCGACTTAATTCACCCCTCCACTTT,TRBV5-1,TRBJ1-6,NA,NA
CASSQGIQGVIEKLFF,TGCGCCAGCAGCCAAGGGATACAGGGAGTTATTGAAAAACTGTTTTTT,TRBV4-3,TRBJ1-4,NA,few
CATSSLVGPGGYTF,TGTGCCACCAGCAGTTTGGTGGGGCCTGGTGGCTACACCTTC,TRBV15,TRBJ1-2,NA,NA
CASSQGMGYQETQYF,TGCGCCAGCAGCCAAGGCATGGGCTACCAAGAGACCCAGTACTTC,TRBV4-3,TRBJ2-5,NA,many
CAWRAWTGRNEAFF,TGTGCCTGGAGAGCTTGGACAGGGCGAAATGAAGCTTTCTTT,TRBV30,TRBJ1-1,TRBD1,NA
CASSHRTGVNGYTF,TGCGCCAGCAGCCATAGGACAGGGGTGAATGGCTACACCTTC,TRBV7-2,TRBJ1-2,TRBD1,NA
CASSLATGAATEAFF,TGTGCCAGCAGCTTAGCTACAGGGGCGGCCACTGAAGCTTTCTTT,TRBV7-9,TRBJ1-1,TRBD1,few